These T cell receptor beta chains were read from a single sample in a study of regulatory T cells in long-lasting Graves disease. TCRdb independently ran MiXCR on the multiplex PCR reads; one entry per CDR3 protein. Of some 300,000 distinct CDR3 sequences listed, 22% are singletons. This specimen was peripheral blood mononuclear cells (PBMCs), taken when the disease was refractory, from a patient treated with antithyroid drugs. Receptors originate from a female donor with Graves disease. The CDR3 runs from the conserved cysteine through the conserved F or W. The order of the fields is J gene, V gene, clone size, CDR3 protein. Expanded clones are given a class, and other clones once, few, many or no size at all.

J gene: TRBJ1-1; V gene: TRBV10-3; clone size: many; CDR3 protein: CAILGTETEAFF
J gene: TRBJ2-5; V gene: TRBV20-1; clone size: few; CDR3 protein: CSAEPSSSWGAFEETQYF
J gene: TRBJ1-1; V gene: TRBV7-9; clone size: NA; CDR3 protein: CASSLPGESLNTEAFF
J gene: TRBJ1-2; V gene: TRBV14; clone size: few; CDR3 protein: CASSQGESYYGYTF
J gene: TRBJ2-7; V gene: TRBV28; clone size: many; CDR3 protein: CASSLYGGWGQGINEQYF
J gene: TRBJ1-1; V gene: TRBV27; clone size: NA; CDR3 protein: CASRPGLKNTEAFF
J gene: TRBJ1-4; V gene: TRBV7-9; clone size: NA; CDR3 protein: CASSFPGRPNEKLFF
J gene: TRBJ2-7; V gene: TRBV5-1; clone size: many; CDR3 protein: CASSLDIGAAQTYEQYF
J gene: TRBJ2-7; V gene: TRBV15; clone size: NA; CDR3 protein: CATSRETAYEQYF
J gene: TRBJ1-4; V gene: TRBV28; clone size: many; CDR3 protein: CASSPGGPTTNEKLFF
J gene: TRBJ2-4; V gene: TRBV12-3/TRBV12-4; clone size: NA; CDR3 protein: CASSLVLQAKNIQYF
J gene: TRBJ2-7; V gene: TRBV27; clone size: NA; CDR3 protein: CASSFRGEASYEQYF
J gene: TRBJ2-5; V gene: TRBV28; clone size: many; CDR3 protein: CASRSGPMPRETQYF
J gene: NA; V gene: TRBV28; clone size: NA; CDR3 protein: CASSLSTQMNYNEQFF
J gene: TRBJ1-2; V gene: TRBV14; clone size: many; CDR3 protein: CASSQWLVNYGYTF
J gene: TRBJ2-7; V gene: TRBV7-2; clone size: NA; CDR3 protein: CASNPGQGTYEQYF
J gene: TRBJ1-1; V gene: TRBV27; clone size: many; CDR3 protein: CASRFSADLNTEAFF
J gene: TRBJ1-2; V gene: TRBV7-2; clone size: NA; CDR3 protein: CAGSLWSTDPTYGYTF
J gene: TRBJ1-6; V gene: TRBV7-2; clone size: NA; CDR3 protein: CASSLAHTGSSPLHF
J gene: TRBJ2-5; V gene: TRBV11-2; clone size: few; CDR3 protein: CASSLVAGRLETQYF
J gene: TRBJ1-3; V gene: TRBV4-1; clone size: NA; CDR3 protein: CASSQVQGAAGNTIYF
J gene: TRBJ1-5; V gene: TRBV12-3/TRBV12-4; clone size: many; CDR3 protein: CATGGGGQPQHF
J gene: TRBJ2-7; V gene: TRBV7-2; clone size: many; CDR3 protein: CASSEGFEQYF
J gene: TRBJ2-5; V gene: TRBV20-1; clone size: few; CDR3 protein: CSAPLAPGGTQYF
J gene: NA; V gene: TRBV11-2; clone size: NA; CDR3 protein: CASSLSRGYEQFF
J gene: TRBJ1-1; V gene: TRBV11-2; clone size: many; CDR3 protein: CASSRIFGPENTEAFF
J gene: TRBJ2-5; V gene: TRBV7-3; clone size: few; CDR3 protein: CASSDTGAETQYF
J gene: TRBJ1-4; V gene: TRBV5-6; clone size: many; CDR3 protein: CASSWQRKEKLFF
J gene: TRBJ1-5; V gene: TRBV7-8; clone size: NA; CDR3 protein: CASSLRQGGLSNQPQHF
J gene: TRBJ2-2; V gene: TRBV19; clone size: few; CDR3 protein: CASSNPPGLVYLGELFF
J gene: TRBJ2-7; V gene: TRBV6-2/TRBV6-3; clone size: NA; CDR3 protein: CASSSPGQGAITYEQYF
J gene: TRBJ1-1; V gene: TRBV11-3; clone size: many; CDR3 protein: CASSPGRGEAFF
J gene: TRBJ2-7; V gene: TRBV28; clone size: many; CDR3 protein: CASRLPGGTGYEQYF
J gene: TRBJ2-5; V gene: TRBV18; clone size: few; CDR3 protein: CASSSSLHNQETQYF
J gene: TRBJ1-2; V gene: TRBV7-2; clone size: NA; CDR3 protein: CASSLEDFPRYGYTF
J gene: TRBJ1-1; V gene: TRBV27; clone size: NA; CDR3 protein: CASSFGRGVTEAFF
J gene: TRBJ2-2; V gene: TRBV2; clone size: many; CDR3 protein: CASRINSYTGELFF
J gene: TRBJ1-5; V gene: TRBV6-5; clone size: NA; CDR3 protein: CASSYSAVGGLGRPQHF
J gene: TRBJ1-5; V gene: TRBV4-1; clone size: NA; CDR3 protein: CASSQGASSNQPQHF
J gene: TRBJ2-7; V gene: TRBV9; clone size: NA; CDR3 protein: CASSVALENYEQYF
J gene: TRBJ1-2; V gene: TRBV4-3; clone size: NA; CDR3 protein: CASSLYEETNYGYTF
J gene: TRBJ1-2; V gene: TRBV3-1; clone size: NA; CDR3 protein: CASSQSWADGYTF
J gene: TRBJ1-4; V gene: TRBV10-3; clone size: NA; CDR3 protein: CAISESEAGLGGEKLFF
J gene: TRBJ2-7; V gene: TRBV6-1; clone size: NA; CDR3 protein: CASSQGRTYEQYF
J gene: TRBJ2-7; V gene: TRBV6-5; clone size: few; CDR3 protein: CASSYTDTHTYEQYF
J gene: TRBJ2-5; V gene: TRBV4-3; clone size: few; CDR3 protein: CASSQTGRETQYF
J gene: TRBJ2-7; V gene: TRBV7-6; clone size: few; CDR3 protein: CASSPLAGRGPHEQYF
J gene: TRBJ2-2; V gene: TRBV5-5; clone size: NA; CDR3 protein: CASSPDREGPGELFF
J gene: TRBJ2-7; V gene: TRBV4-1; clone size: NA; CDR3 protein: CASSQVVTEAPTYEQYF
J gene: TRBJ1-2; V gene: TRBV12-3/TRBV12-4; clone size: many; CDR3 protein: CASSLRAVDGYTF
J gene: TRBJ2-7; V gene: TRBV7-2; clone size: NA; CDR3 protein: CASSSSGVEQYF
J gene: TRBJ2-6; V gene: TRBV19; clone size: few; CDR3 protein: CASRGIKVSGANVLTF
J gene: TRBJ2-5; V gene: TRBV28; clone size: many; CDR3 protein: CASTPPGELKTQYF
J gene: TRBJ2-7; V gene: TRBV10-3; clone size: few; CDR3 protein: CAISEGGVEQYF
J gene: TRBJ1-1; V gene: TRBV6-5; clone size: few; CDR3 protein: CASSYGTETFEAFF
J gene: TRBJ1-4; V gene: TRBV20-1; clone size: few; CDR3 protein: CSAKHSRGLINEKLFF
J gene: TRBJ1-1; V gene: TRBV28; clone size: many; CDR3 protein: CASRRGGDTEAFF
J gene: TRBJ1-1; V gene: TRBV7-8; clone size: NA; CDR3 protein: CASSWGSGAETFF